This T cell receptor beta chain derives from a study of Graves' ophthalmopathy and Graves' hyperthyroidism. RNA transcripts yielded amplified TCR beta CDR3 regions. HTBI primers primed a first-round RT-PCR, and a second-round multiplex PCR followed. TCRdb fed the multiplex PCR reads into MiXCR, producing one record per CDR3 protein. Altogether 400,000 to 450,000 distinct CDR3 sequences are present, over 20% being singletons, with the ten largest covering around 3.1%. Trimming pared 4 bases from V and 7 bases from J, leaving 13 bases between. The CDR3 spans 13 residues. Germline V gives CDR1 MNHNS, CDR2 SASEGT.

Sequencing was carried out using peripheral blood. The receptor comes from a woman aged 18-29 years with stable Graves' hyperthyroidism. The V and J genes are TRBV6-1 and TRBJ2-5, with D possibly TRBD2 on 7 matching bases. DNA for the CDR3: TGTGCCAGCAGTGGGGGGGGCCGAGTGACCCAGTACTTC. It codes for CASSGGGRVTQYF.